This T cell receptor beta chain was obtained from a study of T cell changes during pregnancy in multiple sclerosis (dated by TCRdb to the late 2010s). A note on the overall study: Changes in the T cell repertoire over the course of pregnancy were examined in this study in women with multiple sclerosis.

Comments on this clone: The antigen it recognizes is unknown. No much larger clonotype is one base removed from it; base qualities were not supplied.

The CDR3 covers 16 residues, taking in both the cysteine and the phenylalanine. Only CDR3 DNA is held: 48 bases, read in frame from base 1. V is trimmed back by 3 bases and J by 4 bases, and the junction contains 10 bases that no gene match accounts for. From the germline V gene, CDR1 is KGHSH and CDR2 is LQKENI. Library prep was done by the immunoSEQ multiplex PCR assay. TCRdb holds this immuneACCESS table with in-frame rearrangements only. Some clones are missing; in checked studies, unresolved V genes explain under half, and the rest has no known cause. The sample includes roughly 97,000 clones, with approximately 90% observed a single time. The top ten constitute around 0.8% of the sample.

The sequences come from peripheral blood, collected in the second trimester of pregnancy. In this chain, TRBV18 is recombined with TRBJ1-2; 8 middle bases align to TRBD1. This clonotype was obtained from a female donor in good health, enrolled as a control in a pregnancy study. The DNA sequence reads TGTGCCAGCTCACCCTCGGGACAGGCGACCTTCTATGGCTACACCTTC. The encoded protein is CASSPSGQATFYGYTF.